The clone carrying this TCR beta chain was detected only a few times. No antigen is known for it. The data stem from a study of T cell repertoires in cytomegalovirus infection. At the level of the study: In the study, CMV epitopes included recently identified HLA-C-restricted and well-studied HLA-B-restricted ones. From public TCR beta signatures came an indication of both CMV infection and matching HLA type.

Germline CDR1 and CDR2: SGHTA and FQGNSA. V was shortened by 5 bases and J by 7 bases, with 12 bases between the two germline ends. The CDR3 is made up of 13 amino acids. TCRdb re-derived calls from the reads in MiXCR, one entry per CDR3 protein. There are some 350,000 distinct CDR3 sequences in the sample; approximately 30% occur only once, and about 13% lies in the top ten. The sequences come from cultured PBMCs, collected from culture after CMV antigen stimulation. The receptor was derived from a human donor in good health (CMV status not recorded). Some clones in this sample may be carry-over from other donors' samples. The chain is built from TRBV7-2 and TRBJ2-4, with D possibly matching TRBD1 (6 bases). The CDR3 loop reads CASSLGAGNIQYF. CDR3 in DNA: TGTGCCAGCAGCCTGGGGGCCGGGAACATTCAGTACTTC.